A selection of T cell receptor beta chains follows, all from one sample in a study of T cells after posttransplantation cyclophosphamide. This table comes from immunoSEQ multiplex PCR, and its TCRdb copy is limited to in-frame clones, with some not included. Among tens of thousands of clones listed, 93% were seen once. Sequencing input: PBMCs. Receptors originate from a woman in her 30s in good health and a related stem cell transplant donor. Each CDR3 is given with its conserved first and last residue. D genes are given only for firm matches. Only part of the rows carry a size: once, few, many, or a class if the clone is expanded.

CDR3nt: TGTGCTAGTGGTTTAGAATCTTCACCCCTCCACTTT
CDR3aa: CASGLESSPLHF
j_gene: TRBJ1-6
abundance: once
len: 12
d_gene: -
v_gene: TRBV12-5

CDR3nt: TGTGCCAGCAGGCTAGGGACAGGAGCTCTGAACACTGAAGCTTTCTTT
CDR3aa: CASRLGTGALNTEAFF
j_gene: TRBJ1-1
abundance: -
len: 16
d_gene: TRBD1
v_gene: TRBV2

CDR3nt: TGTGCCAGCAGCTTAGTGAGGGGGAGCACAGATACGCAGTATTTT
CDR3aa: CASSLVRGSTDTQYF
j_gene: TRBJ2-3
abundance: -
len: 15
d_gene: -
v_gene: TRBV7-2

CDR3nt: TGTGCCATCAGTGAGCGCACGCGACTAGCGGAATTCACAGATACGCAGTATTTT
CDR3aa: CAISERTRLAEFTDTQYF
j_gene: TRBJ2-3
abundance: -
len: 18
d_gene: TRBD2
v_gene: TRBV10-3

CDR3nt: TGCGCCAGCAGCCAATCGTTTGCAGGGAACTATGGCTACACCTTC
CDR3aa: CASSQSFAGNYGYTF
j_gene: TRBJ1-2
abundance: few
len: 15
d_gene: -
v_gene: TRBV4-3

CDR3nt: TGCGCCAGCAGCTGGAGACAGGGGGGGACTGAAGCTTTCTTT
CDR3aa: CASSWRQGGTEAFF
j_gene: TRBJ1-1
abundance: -
len: 14
d_gene: TRBD1
v_gene: TRBV5-1

CDR3nt: TGTGCCAGCAGCTTAGCCAGGGGGCCTAATGAAAAACTGTTTTTT
CDR3aa: CASSLARGPNEKLFF
j_gene: TRBJ1-4
abundance: -
len: 15
d_gene: TRBD1
v_gene: TRBV11-2

CDR3nt: TGTGCCAGCAGCCCGCAAACGAGCAGGGTCTATGGCTACACCTTC
CDR3aa: CASSPQTSRVYGYTF
j_gene: TRBJ1-2
abundance: -
len: 15
d_gene: -
v_gene: TRBV14

CDR3nt: TGTGCCAGCAGTTACCAGGGACAGTCCTACGAGCAGTACTTC
CDR3aa: CASSYQGQSYEQYF
j_gene: TRBJ2-7
abundance: -
len: 14
d_gene: TRBD1
v_gene: TRBV6-6

CDR3nt: TGTGCCAGCAGGCCCACTAGTTTCGAGCAGTACTTC
CDR3aa: CASRPTSFEQYF
j_gene: TRBJ2-7
abundance: -
len: 12
d_gene: -
v_gene: TRBV6-6

CDR3nt: TGTGCCAGCAGCCGGGGAGGGACAGGGGGCACTGAAGCTTTCTTT
CDR3aa: CASSRGGTGGTEAFF
j_gene: TRBJ1-1
abundance: once
len: 15
d_gene: TRBD1
v_gene: TRBV4-2

CDR3nt: TGTGCCAGCAGTCACTACGCTGAAGCTTTCTTT
CDR3aa: CASSHYAEAFF
j_gene: TRBJ1-1
abundance: -
len: 11
d_gene: -
v_gene: TRBV27

CDR3nt: TGTGCCAGCAGCTTTTCGGCCGTCCCGATTACTTATGGCTACACCTTC
CDR3aa: CASSFSAVPITYGYTF
j_gene: TRBJ1-2
abundance: -
len: 16
d_gene: -
v_gene: TRBV5-8

CDR3nt: TGTGCCAGTAGTATAGCCGCTACCAAAACAGATACGCAGTATTTT
CDR3aa: CASSIAATKTDTQYF
j_gene: TRBJ2-3
abundance: -
len: 15
d_gene: -
v_gene: TRBV19

CDR3nt: TGTGCCAGCAGTCCAACCTATAGCAATCAGCCCCAGCATTTT
CDR3aa: CASSPTYSNQPQHF
j_gene: TRBJ1-5
abundance: -
len: 14
d_gene: -
v_gene: TRBV7-2

CDR3nt: TGTGCCAGCCAACCGACAGTTACGAACACCGGGGAGCTGTTTTTT
CDR3aa: CASQPTVTNTGELFF
j_gene: TRBJ2-2
abundance: once
len: 15
d_gene: -
v_gene: TRBV5-4

CDR3nt: TGCGCCAGCAGCCAAGAAGGGAGGAGATTGAACACTGAAGCTTTCTTT
CDR3aa: CASSQEGRRLNTEAFF
j_gene: TRBJ1-1
abundance: -
len: 16
d_gene: -
v_gene: TRBV4-1

CDR3nt: TGTGCCAGCAGTCTACGACAGGCACATGGCGAGCAGTACTTC
CDR3aa: CASSLRQAHGEQYF
j_gene: TRBJ2-7
abundance: -
len: 14
d_gene: -
v_gene: TRBV6-6

CDR3nt: TGTGCCAGTAGTATGAAGGCGGGGGCTGGTGGCTACACCTTC
CDR3aa: CASSMKAGAGGYTF
j_gene: TRBJ1-2
abundance: -
len: 14
d_gene: -
v_gene: TRBV19

CDR3nt: TGTGCCACCCCTTCGGGACAGGGTAGCTCTGGGGCCAACGTCCTGACTTTC
CDR3aa: CATPSGQGSSGANVLTF
j_gene: TRBJ2-6
abundance: -
len: 17
d_gene: TRBD1
v_gene: TRBV28

CDR3nt: TGTGCCAGCAGCTGGAGTCCAGGGACTAACACTGAAGCTTTCTTT
CDR3aa: CASSWSPGTNTEAFF
j_gene: TRBJ1-1
abundance: -
len: 15
d_gene: -
v_gene: TRBV5-5

CDR3nt: TGTGCCATCAGTGGGCAGAATTCACCCCTCCACTTT
CDR3aa: CAISGQNSPLHF
j_gene: TRBJ1-6
abundance: once
len: 12
d_gene: -
v_gene: TRBV10-3

CDR3nt: TGTGCCACCAGCAGAGACAGGGGCGCGGGCTACACCTTC
CDR3aa: CATSRDRGAGYTF
j_gene: TRBJ1-2
abundance: -
len: 13
d_gene: -
v_gene: TRBV15

CDR3nt: TGTGCCAGCAGCCCTTCAGCGAAGAACAATGAGCAGTTCTTC
CDR3aa: CASSPSAKNNEQFF
j_gene: TRBJ2-1
abundance: -
len: 14
d_gene: -
v_gene: TRBV7-2

CDR3nt: TGTGCCAGCAGTCCCCCCAGCTCCTACGAGCAGTACTTC
CDR3aa: CASSPPSSYEQYF
j_gene: TRBJ2-7
abundance: few
len: 13
d_gene: -
v_gene: TRBV27

CDR3nt: TGTGCCAGCAGCCGGGACAGGGTGAACACTGAGGCTTTCTTT
CDR3aa: CASSRDRVNTEAFF
j_gene: TRBJ1-1
abundance: -
len: 14
d_gene: TRBD1
v_gene: TRBV7-9

CDR3nt: TGTGCCAGCAGCCAGGACAGGTTCACAGATACGCAGTATTTT
CDR3aa: CASSQDRFTDTQYF
j_gene: TRBJ2-3
abundance: -
len: 14
d_gene: TRBD1
v_gene: TRBV11-2

CDR3nt: TGTGCTAGTGGTTTGGGGGACCGTAATTCTGAAGCTTTCTTT
CDR3aa: CASGLGDRNSEAFF
j_gene: TRBJ1-1
abundance: -
len: 14
d_gene: -
v_gene: TRBV12-5

CDR3nt: TGCGCCAGCAGTGAGTCTTGGGGGCCCCAAGAGACCCAGTACTTC
CDR3aa: CASSESWGPQETQYF
j_gene: TRBJ2-5
abundance: -
len: 15
d_gene: -
v_gene: TRBV10-2

CDR3nt: TGTGCCAGCGGTGGGGGGATTGAAGCTTTCTTT
CDR3aa: CASGGGIEAFF
j_gene: TRBJ1-1
abundance: -
len: 11
d_gene: -
v_gene: TRBV18

CDR3nt: TGTGCCAGCAGCGCCGGGCACGGGGAAAAACTGTTTTTT
CDR3aa: CASSAGHGEKLFF
j_gene: TRBJ1-4
abundance: -
len: 13
d_gene: -
v_gene: TRBV9

CDR3nt: TGTGCCAGCAGTGTCGCATCGAACTATGGCTACACCTTC
CDR3aa: CASSVASNYGYTF
j_gene: TRBJ1-2
abundance: -
len: 13
d_gene: -
v_gene: TRBV2

CDR3nt: TGTGCCAGCAGCCCTCTAGGACAGGAGGACTTTTATGGCTACACCTTC
CDR3aa: CASSPLGQEDFYGYTF
j_gene: TRBJ1-2
abundance: -
len: 16
d_gene: TRBD1
v_gene: TRBV14

CDR3nt: TGCAGCGTTGAAACGGACAGGGCGAACACTGAAGCTTTCTTT
CDR3aa: CSVETDRANTEAFF
j_gene: TRBJ1-1
abundance: -
len: 14
d_gene: TRBD1
v_gene: TRBV29-1

CDR3nt: TGTGCCAGCAGTGCGGGACAGTACAATGAGCAGTTCTTC
CDR3aa: CASSAGQYNEQFF
j_gene: TRBJ2-1
abundance: -
len: 13
d_gene: TRBD1
v_gene: TRBV2

CDR3nt: TGTGCCAGCAGTGAAGGACAGGGCTATGGCTACACCTTC
CDR3aa: CASSEGQGYGYTF
j_gene: TRBJ1-2
abundance: -
len: 13
d_gene: TRBD1
v_gene: TRBV27

CDR3nt: TGTGCCAGCAGTCTCACAGGGAACCGCGTGAACTATGGCTACACCTTC
CDR3aa: CASSLTGNRVNYGYTF
j_gene: TRBJ1-2
abundance: -
len: 16
d_gene: -
v_gene: TRBV9

CDR3nt: TGTGCCAGCAGCAGAGGACAGGACCAGAAGGCTGAAGCTTTCTTT
CDR3aa: CASSRGQDQKAEAFF
j_gene: TRBJ1-1
abundance: -
len: 15
d_gene: TRBD1
v_gene: TRBV5-5

CDR3nt: TGTGCCAGCAGCCGCCGAGGGACAGGTGACACTGAAGCTTTCTTT
CDR3aa: CASSRRGTGDTEAFF
j_gene: TRBJ1-1
abundance: -
len: 15
d_gene: TRBD1
v_gene: TRBV7-9

CDR3nt: TGCGCCAGCAGTCAGGGACAGTTTGGGGAGACCCAGTACTTC
CDR3aa: CASSQGQFGETQYF
j_gene: TRBJ2-5
abundance: -
len: 14
d_gene: TRBD1
v_gene: TRBV5-1

CDR3nt: TGTGCCAGTAGTAACCGACAGGGGGGCGGCAATCAGCCCCAGCATTTT
CDR3aa: CASSNRQGGGNQPQHF
j_gene: TRBJ1-5
abundance: -
len: 16
d_gene: TRBD1
v_gene: TRBV19

CDR3nt: TGTGCCAGCAGCTTGGCGGGCCGCTCTGGAAACACCATATATTTT
CDR3aa: CASSLAGRSGNTIYF
j_gene: TRBJ1-3
abundance: -
len: 15
d_gene: -
v_gene: TRBV5-8

CDR3nt: TGTGCCAGTGGTGTCTATGGCTACACCTTC
CDR3aa: CASGVYGYTF
j_gene: TRBJ1-2
abundance: few
len: 10
d_gene: -
v_gene: TRBV19

CDR3nt: TGCGCCAGCAGCACGCAGACAGGGGCCGAGCAGTACTTC
CDR3aa: CASSTQTGAEQYF
j_gene: TRBJ2-7
abundance: -
len: 13
d_gene: TRBD1
v_gene: TRBV5-1

CDR3nt: TGTGCCAGCAGCGCCCGGGGGGGACTAAACAATGAGCAGTTCTTC
CDR3aa: CASSARGGLNNEQFF
j_gene: TRBJ2-1
abundance: -
len: 15
d_gene: TRBD2
v_gene: TRBV7-8

CDR3nt: TGTGCCAGCAGTCGGACCGGCAGATTTCGAGGCGAAGCTTTCTTT
CDR3aa: CASSRTGRFRGEAFF
j_gene: TRBJ1-1
abundance: -
len: 15
d_gene: -
v_gene: TRBV2

CDR3nt: TGTGCCATCAGACCTGGGGGACCCCGCACCGGGGAGCTGTTTTTT
CDR3aa: CAIRPGGPRTGELFF
j_gene: TRBJ2-2
abundance: -
len: 15
d_gene: -
v_gene: TRBV10-3

CDR3nt: TGTGCCAGCAGCGTACTCTCTGGGGCCAACGTCCTGACTTTC
CDR3aa: CASSVLSGANVLTF
j_gene: TRBJ2-6
abundance: few
len: 14
d_gene: -
v_gene: TRBV9